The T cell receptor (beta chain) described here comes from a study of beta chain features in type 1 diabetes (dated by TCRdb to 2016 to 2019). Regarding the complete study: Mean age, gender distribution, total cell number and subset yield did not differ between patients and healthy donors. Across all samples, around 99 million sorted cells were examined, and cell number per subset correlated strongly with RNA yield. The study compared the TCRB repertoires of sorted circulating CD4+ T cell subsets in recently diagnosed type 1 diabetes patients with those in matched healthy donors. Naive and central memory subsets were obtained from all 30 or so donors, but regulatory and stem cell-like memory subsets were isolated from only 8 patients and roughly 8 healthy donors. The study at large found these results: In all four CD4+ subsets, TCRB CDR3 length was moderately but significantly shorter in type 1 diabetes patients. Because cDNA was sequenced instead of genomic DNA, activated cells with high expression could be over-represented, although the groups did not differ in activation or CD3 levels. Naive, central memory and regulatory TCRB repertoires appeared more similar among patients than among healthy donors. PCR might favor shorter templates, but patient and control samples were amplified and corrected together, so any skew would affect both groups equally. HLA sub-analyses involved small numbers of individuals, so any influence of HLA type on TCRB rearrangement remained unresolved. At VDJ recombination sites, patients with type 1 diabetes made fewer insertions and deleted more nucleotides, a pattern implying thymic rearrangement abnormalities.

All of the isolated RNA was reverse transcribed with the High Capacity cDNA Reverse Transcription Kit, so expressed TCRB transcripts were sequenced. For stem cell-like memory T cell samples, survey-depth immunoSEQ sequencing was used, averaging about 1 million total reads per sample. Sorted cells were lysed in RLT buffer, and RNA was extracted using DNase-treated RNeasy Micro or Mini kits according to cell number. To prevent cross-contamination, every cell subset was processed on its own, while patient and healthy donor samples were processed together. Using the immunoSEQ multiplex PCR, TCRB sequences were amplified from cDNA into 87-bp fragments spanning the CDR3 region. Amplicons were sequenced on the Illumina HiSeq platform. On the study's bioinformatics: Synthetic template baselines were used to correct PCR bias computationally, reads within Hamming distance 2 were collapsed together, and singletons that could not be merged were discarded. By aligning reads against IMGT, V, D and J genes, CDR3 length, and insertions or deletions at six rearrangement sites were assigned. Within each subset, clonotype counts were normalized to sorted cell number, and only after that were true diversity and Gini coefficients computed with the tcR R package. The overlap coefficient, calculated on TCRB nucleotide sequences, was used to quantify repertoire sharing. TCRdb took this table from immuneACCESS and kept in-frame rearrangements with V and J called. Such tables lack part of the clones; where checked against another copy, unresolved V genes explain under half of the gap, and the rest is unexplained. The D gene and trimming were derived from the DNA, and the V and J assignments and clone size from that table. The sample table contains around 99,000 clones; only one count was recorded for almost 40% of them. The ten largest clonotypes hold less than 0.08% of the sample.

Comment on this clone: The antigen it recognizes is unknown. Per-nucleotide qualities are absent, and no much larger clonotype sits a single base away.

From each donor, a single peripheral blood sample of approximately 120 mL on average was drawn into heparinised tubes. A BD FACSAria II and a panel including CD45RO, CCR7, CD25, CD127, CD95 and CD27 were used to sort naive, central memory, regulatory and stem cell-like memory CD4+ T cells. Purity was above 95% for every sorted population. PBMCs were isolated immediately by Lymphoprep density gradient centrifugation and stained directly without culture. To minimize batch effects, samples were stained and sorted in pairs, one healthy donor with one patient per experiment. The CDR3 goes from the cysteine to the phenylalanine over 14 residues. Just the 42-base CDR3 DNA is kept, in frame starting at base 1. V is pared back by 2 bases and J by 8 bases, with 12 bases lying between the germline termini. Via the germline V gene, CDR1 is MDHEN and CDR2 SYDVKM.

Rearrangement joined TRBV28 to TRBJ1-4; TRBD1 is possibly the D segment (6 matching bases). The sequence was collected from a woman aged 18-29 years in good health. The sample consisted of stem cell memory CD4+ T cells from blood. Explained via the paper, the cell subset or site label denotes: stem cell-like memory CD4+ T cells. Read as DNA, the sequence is TGTGCCAGCAGTTTAGGTACAGGGCGCGAAAAACTGTTTTTT. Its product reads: CASSLGTGREKLFF.